Described below is a single T cell receptor beta chain sequence and its context. Its specific antigen is unknown. The input lacks base qualities; no much larger clone sits a single base away. The library relied on RT-PCR. The sequencing machine was a NextSeq 550. TCRdb's own reprocessing of the public reads used fastp at Q25 and MiXCR and kept productive beta chains. Entries that share a CDR3 protein sequence are merged under the most common genes and DNA. For this sample the table gives 800,000 to 1,000,000 distinct CDR3 sequences, of which over 15% were detected only once. Around 6% of the sample is in the top ten clones. This entry belongs to a study of patients and donors after allogeneic stem cell transplantation (TCRdb year 2020). Cut back by 3 bases and 0 bases, the V and J ends lie 12 bases apart. Via the germline V gene, CDR1 is MGHRA and CDR2 YSYEKL. From its cysteine to its phenylalanine, the CDR3 spans 16 amino acids. Only the CDR3 DNA stays, 48 bases, in frame from base 1.

The chain is encoded by TRBV4-1 joined to TRBJ1-5, with no D gene named confidently. Sequenced sample: blood, either unsorted or a sorted T cell fraction (not recorded which). This receptor was identified in a human donor who was either an allogeneic HSCT recipient or a stem cell or donor lymphocyte infusion donor (not recorded which). It is not recorded whose cells these are; they may come from a transplant donor. The CDR3 loop reads CASSQSIFASNQPQHF. The nucleotide sequence reads as follows: TGCGCCAGCAGCCAGAGTATTTTTGCTAGCAATCAGCCCCAGCATTTT.